This T cell receptor beta chain was identified in a study of blood T cell repertoires in COVID-19. Study as a whole: Material from acute and convalescent COVID-19 was sourced from the United States, Italy and Spain. Sample material is recorded as cDNA or gDNA derived from T cells, B-cell-depleted T cells, or PBMCs.

Per the original methods: Quantification of nucleated cells was approximated via reference gene primer amplification. The table came from immunoSEQ multiplex PCR; TCRdb's copy has only in-frame clones and leaves some out. V, J and clone size are those of that table, while D and trimming were read from the DNA. This sample has about half a million clones; over 75% occur once, and the top ten carry roughly 3.1%. This clonotype was obtained from a human donor in a cohort sampled during active COVID-19. Sequenced: peripheral blood.

The DNA for the CDR3 is TGTGCCTGGGAGGAGGGGACCGCGAACACTGAAGCTTTCTTT. This codes for CAWEEGTANTEAFF. The chain carries TRBV30 and TRBJ1-1; tentatively, D is TRBD1 (5 bases). Trimming stripped 5 bases from V and 1 base from J, with 14 bases between. CDR1 and CDR2 (germline): GTSNPN, SVGIG (reference sequence). This CDR3 has 14 residues.